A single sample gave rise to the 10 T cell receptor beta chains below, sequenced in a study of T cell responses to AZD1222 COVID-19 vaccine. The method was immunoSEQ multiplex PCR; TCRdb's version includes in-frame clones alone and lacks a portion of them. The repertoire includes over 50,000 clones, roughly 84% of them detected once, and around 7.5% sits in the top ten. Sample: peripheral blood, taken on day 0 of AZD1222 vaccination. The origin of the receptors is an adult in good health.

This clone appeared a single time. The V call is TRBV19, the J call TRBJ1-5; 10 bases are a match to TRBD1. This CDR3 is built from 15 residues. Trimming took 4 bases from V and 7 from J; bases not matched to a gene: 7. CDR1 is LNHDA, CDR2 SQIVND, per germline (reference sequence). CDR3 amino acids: CASSTTGGPGQPQHF. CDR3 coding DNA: TGTGCCAGTAGTACGACAGGGGGCCCGGGACAGCCCCAGCATTTT.

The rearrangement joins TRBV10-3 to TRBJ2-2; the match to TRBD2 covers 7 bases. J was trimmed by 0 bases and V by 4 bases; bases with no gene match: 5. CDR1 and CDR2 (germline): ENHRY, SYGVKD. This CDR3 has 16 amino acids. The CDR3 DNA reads TGTGCCATCAGTGGCGGGGGTTCCGCGAACACCGGGGAGCTGTTTTTT. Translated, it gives CAISGGGSANTGELFF.

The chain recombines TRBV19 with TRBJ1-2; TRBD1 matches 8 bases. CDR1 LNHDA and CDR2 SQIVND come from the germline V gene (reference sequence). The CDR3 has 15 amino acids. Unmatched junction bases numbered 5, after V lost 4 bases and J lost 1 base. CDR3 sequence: CASSTDRDNNYGYTF. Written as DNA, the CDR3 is TGTGCCAGTAGTACGGACAGGGACAATAACTATGGCTACACCTTC.

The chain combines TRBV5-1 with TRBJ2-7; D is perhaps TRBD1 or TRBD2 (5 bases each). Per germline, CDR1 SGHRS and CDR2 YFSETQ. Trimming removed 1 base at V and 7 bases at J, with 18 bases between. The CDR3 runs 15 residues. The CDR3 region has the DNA TGCGCCAGCAGCTTGATAGTGGACATCGAGGGGGAGCAGTACTTC. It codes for CASSLIVDIEGEQYF.

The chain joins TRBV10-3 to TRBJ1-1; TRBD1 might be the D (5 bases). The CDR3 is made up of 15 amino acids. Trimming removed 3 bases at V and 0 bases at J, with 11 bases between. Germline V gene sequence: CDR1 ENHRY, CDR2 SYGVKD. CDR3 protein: CAISDGEGLNTEAFF. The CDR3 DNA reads TGTGCCATCAGTGATGGTGAGGGGCTGAACACTGAAGCTTTCTTT.

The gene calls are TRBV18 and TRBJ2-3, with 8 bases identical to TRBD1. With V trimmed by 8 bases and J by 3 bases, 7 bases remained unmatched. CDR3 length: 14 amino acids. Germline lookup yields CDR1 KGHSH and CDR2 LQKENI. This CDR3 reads CASIGQGATDTQYF. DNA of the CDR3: TGTGCCAGCATAGGACAGGGAGCGACAGATACGCAGTATTTT.

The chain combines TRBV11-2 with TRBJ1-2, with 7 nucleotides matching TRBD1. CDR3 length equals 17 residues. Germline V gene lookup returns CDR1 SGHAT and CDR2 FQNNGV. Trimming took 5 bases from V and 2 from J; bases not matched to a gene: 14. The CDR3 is CASSTPRQGKRNYGYTF. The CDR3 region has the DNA TGTGCCAGCAGCACCCCGAGACAGGGTAAAAGGAACTATGGCTACACCTTC. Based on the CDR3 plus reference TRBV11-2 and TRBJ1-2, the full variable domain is EAGVAQSPRYKIIEKRQSVAFWCNPISGHATLYWYQQILGQGPKLLIQFQNNGVVDDSQLPKDRFSAERLKGVDSTLKIQPAKLEDSAVYLCASSTPRQGKRNYGYTFGSGTRLTVV.

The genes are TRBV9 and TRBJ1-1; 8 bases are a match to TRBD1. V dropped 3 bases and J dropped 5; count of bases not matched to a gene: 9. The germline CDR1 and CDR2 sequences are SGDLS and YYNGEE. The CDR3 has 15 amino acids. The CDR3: CASSADPGGGTEAFF. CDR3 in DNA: TGTGCCAGCAGCGCCGACCCAGGGGGCGGGACTGAAGCTTTCTTT.

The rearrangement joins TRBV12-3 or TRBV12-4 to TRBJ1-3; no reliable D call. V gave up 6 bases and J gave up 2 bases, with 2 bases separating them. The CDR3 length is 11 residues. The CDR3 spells CASSPGNTIYF. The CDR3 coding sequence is TGTGCCAGCAGCCCTGGAAACACCATATATTTT.

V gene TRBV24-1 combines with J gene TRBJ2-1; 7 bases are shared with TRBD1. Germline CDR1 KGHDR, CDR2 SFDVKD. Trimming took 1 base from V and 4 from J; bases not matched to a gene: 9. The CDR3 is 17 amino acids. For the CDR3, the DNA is TGTGCCACCAGTGATTTCGGCTCCGGGACAGCATACAATGAGCAGTTCTTC. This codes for CATSDFGSGTAYNEQFF.